These 5 T cell receptor beta chains came from one sample sequenced in a study of T cells in Graves' hyperthyroidism and ophthalmopathy. It was RNA transcripts that yielded the amplified TCR beta CDR3 regions. When the TCR CDR3 underwent first-round RT-PCR, the HTBI primer set was used. TCRdb ran MiXCR on the multiplex PCR reads and lists one entry per CDR3 protein. The table has 600,000 to 700,000 distinct CDR3 sequences, 14% to 15% seen once. The sequenced sample was blood. These receptors all stem from a woman in her thirties or forties with Graves' ophthalmopathy.

This clonotype has ten or more counts. The V and J genes are TRBV6-5 and TRBJ2-5; D gene uncertain. V shed 0 bases and J shed 7 bases, with 12 bases lying between them. The germline CDR1 and CDR2 sequences are MNHEY and SVGAGI. The CDR3 extends over 14 amino acids. CDR3 DNA: TGTGCCAGCAGTTACTCATCCTCCAGAGGGACCCAGTACTTC. This encodes CASSYSSSRGTQYF.

This clonotype was recorded once. This may come from a read error, since a much larger clone is one base off. The chain recombines TRBV19 with TRBJ1-2; TRBD1 agrees at 8 bases. V lost 5 bases to trimming and J lost 5 bases; unmatched junction nucleotides: 13. The CDR3 runs 16 residues. The germline V gene has CDR1 LNHDA and CDR2 SQIVND (reference sequence). The CDR3 DNA reads as TGTGCCAGTAGTGTTTGGACAGGGAATACGGAGTATGGCTACACCTTC. It yields the protein CASSVWTGNTEYGYTF.

At least ten counts were recorded for this clonotype. J is TRBJ2-7 and V is TRBV20-1; D might be TRBD2 (7 bases). The CDR3 length is 13 residues. Trimming stripped 4 bases from V and 4 bases from J, with 14 bases between. Germline CDR1 is DFQATT and CDR2 is SNEGSKA (reference sequence). In DNA, the CDR3 is TGCAGTGCTAAGGGGGGAGGGGAGTACGAGCAGTACTTC. Translating gives CSAKGGGEYEQYF.

The table lists this clonotype with many counts. This rearrangement joins TRBV28 to TRBJ2-2; TRBD2 matches at 11 bases. The ends lost 5 bases at V and 6 bases at J; junction bases unmatched: 8. The CDR3 is 16 residues long. Germline V lookup: CDR1 MDHEN, CDR2 SYDVKM. The CDR3 sequence is CASSTPLAGAPGELFF. The CDR3 coding sequence is TGTGCCAGCAGTACCCCACTAGCGGGAGCGCCCGGGGAGCTGTTTTTT.

At least ten counts were recorded for this clonotype. This chain connects TRBV12-3 or TRBV12-4 to TRBJ2-7; 13 bases agree with TRBD2. The CDR3 loop spans 14 amino acids. V gave up 6 bases and J gave up 3 bases; unmatched junction bases: 2. CDR3 sequence: CASSRTSGSYEQYF. The CDR3 nucleotides are TGTGCCAGCAGCCGGACTAGCGGGAGCTACGAGCAGTACTTC.